This T cell receptor (beta chain) was sequenced during a study of tumor and adjacent non-tumor tissue in lung cancer. Study-level background: Some 4.2 million productive TCRbeta reads were obtained per sample on average. Study-wide results and caveats: Compared with tumor, normal lung showed significantly lower TCR diversity.

This clonotype was seen at least ten times. The antigen remains unidentified. V was cut by 4 bases and J by 4 bases, with 16 bases left in between. The CDR3 has 16 residues. CDR1 is LGHNA, CDR2 YNFKEQ, per germline. A modified ARM-PCR protocol with three rounds of nested PCR amplified TCRbeta. TCRdb analysed the multiplex PCR reads with MiXCR anew, one entry per CDR3 protein. The sample gives about 120,000 distinct CDR3 sequences, about 66% of which show up once; roughly 12% is in the top ten. This sample's RNA came from whole unsorted tissue. J is TRBJ1-4 and V is TRBV4-2; no firm D call. Sequenced input: lung tumor tissue. The receptor was derived from a man younger than 45 with non-small cell lung cancer. CDR3 region: CASSPERAGSNEKLFF. The CDR3 nucleotides read TGTGCCAGCAGCCCCGAAAGGGCCGGAAGTAATGAAAAACTGTTTTTT.